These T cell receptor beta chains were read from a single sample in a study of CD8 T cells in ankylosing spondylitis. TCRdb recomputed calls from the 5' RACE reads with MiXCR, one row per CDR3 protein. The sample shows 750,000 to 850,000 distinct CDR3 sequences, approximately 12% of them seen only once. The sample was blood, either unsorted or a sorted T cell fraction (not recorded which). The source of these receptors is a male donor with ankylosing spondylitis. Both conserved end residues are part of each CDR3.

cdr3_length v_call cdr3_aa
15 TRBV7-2 CASTREVSSYNEQFF
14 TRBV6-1 CASSAGRGFYGYTF
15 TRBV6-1 CASSGPGGGTGELFF
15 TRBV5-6 CASSLRGGWNTEAFF
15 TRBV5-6 CASSFLALSTDTQYF
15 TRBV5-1 CASSLVSSGTGELFF
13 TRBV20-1 CSARVGSLYEQYF
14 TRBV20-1 CSATPPGAKNIQYF
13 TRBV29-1 CSVRGRASYEQYF
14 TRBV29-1 CSVRIPWVSYEQYF
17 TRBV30 CAWSVSRDSISNQPQHF
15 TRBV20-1 CSARDWGASTDTQYF
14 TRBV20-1 CSAGTDRSTDTQYF
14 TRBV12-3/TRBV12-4 CASSWTVANTEAFF
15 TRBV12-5 CASGWGQGDGDTQYF
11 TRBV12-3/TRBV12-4 CASSRGAEQYF
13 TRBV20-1 CSASQDLGNEQYF
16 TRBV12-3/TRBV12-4 CASSGRSGTLGTEAFF
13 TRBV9 CASSVVEASEQYF
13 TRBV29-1 CSVMDGSGKTQYF
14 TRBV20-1 CSAREPGREQGYTF
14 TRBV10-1 CASSEGDRNQPQHF
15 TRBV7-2 CASSSGTGRAGELFF
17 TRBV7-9 CASSLAGRQGGYSPLHF
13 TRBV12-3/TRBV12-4 CASTYSGGQPQHF
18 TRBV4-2 CASSQDPGTGARDGELFF
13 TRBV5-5 CASSLAPAGELFF